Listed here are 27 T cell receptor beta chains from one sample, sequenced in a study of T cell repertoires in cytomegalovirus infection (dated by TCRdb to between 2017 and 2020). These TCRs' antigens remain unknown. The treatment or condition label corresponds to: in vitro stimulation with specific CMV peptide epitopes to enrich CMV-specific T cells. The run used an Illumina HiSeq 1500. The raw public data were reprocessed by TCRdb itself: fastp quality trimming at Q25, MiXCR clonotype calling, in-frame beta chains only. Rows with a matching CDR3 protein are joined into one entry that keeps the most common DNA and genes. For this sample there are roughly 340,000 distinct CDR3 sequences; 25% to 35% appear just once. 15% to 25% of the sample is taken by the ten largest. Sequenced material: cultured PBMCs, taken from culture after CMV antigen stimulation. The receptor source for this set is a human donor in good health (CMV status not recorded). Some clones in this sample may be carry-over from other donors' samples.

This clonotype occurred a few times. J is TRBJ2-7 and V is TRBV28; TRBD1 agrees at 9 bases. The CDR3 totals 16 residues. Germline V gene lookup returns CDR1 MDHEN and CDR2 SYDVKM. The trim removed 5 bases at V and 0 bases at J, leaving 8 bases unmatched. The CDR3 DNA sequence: TGTGCCAGCAGTGGGGCCCGGGACAGGGTCTCCTACGAGCAGTACTTC. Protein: CASSGARDRVSYEQYF. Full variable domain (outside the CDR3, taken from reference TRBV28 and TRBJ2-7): DVKVTQSSRYLVKRTGEKVFLECVQDMDHENMFWYRQDPGLGLRLIYFSYDVKMKEKGDIPEGYSVSREKKERFSLILESASTNQTSMYLCASSGARDRVSYEQYFGPGTRLTVT.

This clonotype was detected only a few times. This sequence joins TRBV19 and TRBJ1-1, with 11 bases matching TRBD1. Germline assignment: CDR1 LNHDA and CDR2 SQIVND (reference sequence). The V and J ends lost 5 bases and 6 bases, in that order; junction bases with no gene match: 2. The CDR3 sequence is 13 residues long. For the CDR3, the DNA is TGTGCCAGTAGTCCGGACAGGGGGCCTGAAGCTTTCTTT. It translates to CASSPDRGPEAFF.

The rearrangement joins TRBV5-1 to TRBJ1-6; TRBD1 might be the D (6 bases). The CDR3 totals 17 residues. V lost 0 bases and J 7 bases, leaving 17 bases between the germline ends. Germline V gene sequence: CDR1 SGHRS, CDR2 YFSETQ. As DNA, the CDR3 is TGCGCCAGCAGCTTGGTGGGGGCGCCGGACCTAAATTCACCCCTCCACTTT. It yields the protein CASSLVGAPDLNSPLHF. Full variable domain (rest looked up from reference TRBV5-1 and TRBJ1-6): KAGVTQTPRYLIKTRGQQVTLSCSPISGHRSVSWYQQTPGQGLQFLFEYFSETQRNKGNFPGRFSGRQFSNSRSEMNVSTLELGDSALYLCASSLVGAPDLNSPLHFGNGTRLTVT.

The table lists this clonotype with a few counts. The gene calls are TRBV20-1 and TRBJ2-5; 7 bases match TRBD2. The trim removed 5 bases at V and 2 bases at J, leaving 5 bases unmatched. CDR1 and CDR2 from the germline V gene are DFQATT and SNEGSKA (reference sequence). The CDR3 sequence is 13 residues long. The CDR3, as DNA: TGCAGTGCTTCTAGCGGAAATCAAGAGACCCAGTACTTC. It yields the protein CSASSGNQETQYF.

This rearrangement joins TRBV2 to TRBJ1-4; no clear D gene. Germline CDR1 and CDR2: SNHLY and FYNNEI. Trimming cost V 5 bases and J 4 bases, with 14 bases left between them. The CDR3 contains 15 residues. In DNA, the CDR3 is TGTGCCAGCAGTCCCCCCGGCAGGATTAATGAAAAACTGTTTTTT. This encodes CASSPPGRINEKLFF.

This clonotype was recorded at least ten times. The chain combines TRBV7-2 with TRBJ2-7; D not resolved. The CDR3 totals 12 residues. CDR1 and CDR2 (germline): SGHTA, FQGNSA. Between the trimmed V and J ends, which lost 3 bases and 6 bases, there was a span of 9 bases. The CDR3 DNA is TGTGCCAGCAGCTTGAGCAGGTCCGAGCAGTACTTC. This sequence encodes CASSLSRSEQYF.

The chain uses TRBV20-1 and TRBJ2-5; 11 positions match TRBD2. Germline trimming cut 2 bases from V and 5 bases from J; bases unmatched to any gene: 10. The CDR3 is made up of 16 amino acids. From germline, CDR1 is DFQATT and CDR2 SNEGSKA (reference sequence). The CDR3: CSARQTSGDVGETQYF. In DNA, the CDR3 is TGCAGTGCTAGACAGACTAGCGGGGACGTTGGGGAGACCCAGTACTTC.

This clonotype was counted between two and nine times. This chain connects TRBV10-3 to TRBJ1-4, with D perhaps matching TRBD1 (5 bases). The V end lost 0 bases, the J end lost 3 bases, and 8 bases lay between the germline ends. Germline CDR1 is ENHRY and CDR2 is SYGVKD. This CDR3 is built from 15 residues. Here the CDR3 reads CAISESGGANEKLFF. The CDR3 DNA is TGTGCCATCAGTGAGTCGGGGGGAGCTAATGAAAAACTGTTTTTT.

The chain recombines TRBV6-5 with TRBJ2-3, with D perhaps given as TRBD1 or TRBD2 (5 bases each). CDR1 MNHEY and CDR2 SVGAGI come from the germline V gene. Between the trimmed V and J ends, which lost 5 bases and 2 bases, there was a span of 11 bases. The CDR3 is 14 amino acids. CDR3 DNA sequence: TGTGCCAGCAGTCCGGGACCAGACACAGATACGCAGTATTTT. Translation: CASSPGPDTDTQYF.

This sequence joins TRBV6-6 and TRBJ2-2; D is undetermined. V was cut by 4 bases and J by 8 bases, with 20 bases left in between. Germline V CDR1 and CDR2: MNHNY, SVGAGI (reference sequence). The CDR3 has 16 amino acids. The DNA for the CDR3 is TGTGCCAGCAGTTGGCCCCCTAGAGACCATGGGGGGGAGCTGTTTTTT. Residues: CASSWPPRDHGGELFF.

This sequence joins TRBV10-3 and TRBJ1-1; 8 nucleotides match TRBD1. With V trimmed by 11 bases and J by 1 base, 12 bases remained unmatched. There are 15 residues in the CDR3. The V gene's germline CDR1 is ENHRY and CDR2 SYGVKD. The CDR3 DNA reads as TGTGCCCTCCGGGGGCAGGGGGCCCAGAACACTGAAGCTTTCTTT. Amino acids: CALRGQGAQNTEAFF.

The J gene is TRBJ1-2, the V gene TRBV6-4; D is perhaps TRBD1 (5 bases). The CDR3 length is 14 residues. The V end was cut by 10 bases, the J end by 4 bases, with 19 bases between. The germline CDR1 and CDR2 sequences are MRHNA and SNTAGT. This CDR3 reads CATPGQGAIYGYTF. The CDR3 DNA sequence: TGTGCCACCCCCGGACAAGGGGCTATCTATGGCTACACCTTC.

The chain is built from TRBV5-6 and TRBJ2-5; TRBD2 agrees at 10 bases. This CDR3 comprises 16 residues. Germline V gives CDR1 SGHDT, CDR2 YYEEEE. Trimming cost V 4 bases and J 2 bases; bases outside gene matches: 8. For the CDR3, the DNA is TGTGCCAGCAGCCCGGTTAGCGGGAGGCTTCAAGAGACCCAGTACTTC. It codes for CASSPVSGRLQETQYF.

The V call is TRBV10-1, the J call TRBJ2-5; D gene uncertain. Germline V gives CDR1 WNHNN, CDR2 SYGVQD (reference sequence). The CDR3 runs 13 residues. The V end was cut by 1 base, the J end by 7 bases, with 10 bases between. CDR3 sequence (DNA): TGCGCCAGCAGTGAGTGGGCACCAGGGACCCAGTACTTC. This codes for CASSEWAPGTQYF.

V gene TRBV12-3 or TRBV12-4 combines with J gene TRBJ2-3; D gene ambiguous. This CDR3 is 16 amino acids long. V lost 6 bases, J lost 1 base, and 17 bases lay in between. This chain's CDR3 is CASRPWLRPGTDTQYF. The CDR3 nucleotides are TGTGCCAGCAGGCCCTGGCTCCGCCCGGGCACAGATACGCAGTATTTT.

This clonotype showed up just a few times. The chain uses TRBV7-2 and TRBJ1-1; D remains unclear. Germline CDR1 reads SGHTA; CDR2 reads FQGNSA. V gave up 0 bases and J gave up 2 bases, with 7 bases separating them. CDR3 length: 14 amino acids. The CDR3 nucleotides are TGTGCCAGCAGCTTAGCCCAGACTAACACTGAAGCTTTCTTT. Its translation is CASSLAQTNTEAFF.

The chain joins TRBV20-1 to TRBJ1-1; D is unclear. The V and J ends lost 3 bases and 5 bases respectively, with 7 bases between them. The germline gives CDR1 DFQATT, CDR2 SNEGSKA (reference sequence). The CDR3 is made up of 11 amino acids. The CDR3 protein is CSASPGTEAFF. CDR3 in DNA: TGCAGTGCTAGTCCCGGGACTGAAGCTTTCTTT.

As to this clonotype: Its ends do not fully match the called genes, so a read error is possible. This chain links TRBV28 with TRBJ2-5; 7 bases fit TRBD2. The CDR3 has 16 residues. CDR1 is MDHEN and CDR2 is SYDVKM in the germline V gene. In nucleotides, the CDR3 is TGTGCCAGCAGTCGACTAGTGGGAGGGCCGGTTGAGACTCAGTACTTC. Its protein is CASSRLVGGPVETQYF.

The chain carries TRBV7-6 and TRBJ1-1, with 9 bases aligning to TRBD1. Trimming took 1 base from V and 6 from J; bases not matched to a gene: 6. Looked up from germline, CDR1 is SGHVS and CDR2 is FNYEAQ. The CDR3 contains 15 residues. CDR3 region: CASSLGDREGAEAFF. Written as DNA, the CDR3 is TGTGCCAGCAGCTTAGGGGACAGGGAAGGAGCTGAAGCTTTCTTT.

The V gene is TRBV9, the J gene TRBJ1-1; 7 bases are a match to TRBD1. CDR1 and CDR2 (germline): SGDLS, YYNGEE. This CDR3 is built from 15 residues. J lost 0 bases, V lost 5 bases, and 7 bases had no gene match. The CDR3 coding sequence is TGTGCCAGCAGTCAGGGGGGGCGGGTGAACACTGAAGCTTTCTTT. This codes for CASSQGGRVNTEAFF.

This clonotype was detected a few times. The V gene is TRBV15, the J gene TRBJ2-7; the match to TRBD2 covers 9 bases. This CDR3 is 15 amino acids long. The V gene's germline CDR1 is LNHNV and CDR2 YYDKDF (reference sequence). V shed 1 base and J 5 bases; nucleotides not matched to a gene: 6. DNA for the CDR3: TGTGCCACCAGCAGAGTGTCAGCGGGAGGAAACGAGCAGTACTTC. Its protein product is CATSRVSAGGNEQYF.

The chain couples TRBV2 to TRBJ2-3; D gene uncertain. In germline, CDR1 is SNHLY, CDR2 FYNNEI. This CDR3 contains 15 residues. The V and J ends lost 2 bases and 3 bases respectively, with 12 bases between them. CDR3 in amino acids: CASSESSRWTDTQYF. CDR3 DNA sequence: TGTGCCAGCAGTGAATCCTCCCGGTGGACAGATACGCAGTATTTT.

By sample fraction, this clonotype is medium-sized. CDR3 amino acids: CATSRTGGEKLFF. For the CDR3, the DNA is TGTGCCACCAGCAGGACAGGGGGTGAAAAACTGTTTTTT. The chain links TRBV15 to TRBJ1-4, with TRBD1 identical over 9 bases. The junction had 0 bases not matched to a gene; V was cut back by 3 bases and J by 7 bases. Germline-derived CDR1 and CDR2 are LNHNV and YYDKDF (reference sequence). The CDR3 is made up of 13 amino acids.

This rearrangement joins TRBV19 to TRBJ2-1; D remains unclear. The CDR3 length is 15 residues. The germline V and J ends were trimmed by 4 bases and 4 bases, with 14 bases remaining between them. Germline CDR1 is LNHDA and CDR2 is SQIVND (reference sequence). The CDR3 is CASSRTPIRYNEQFF. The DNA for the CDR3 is TGTGCCAGTAGTAGGACCCCCATTCGGTACAATGAGCAGTTCTTC.

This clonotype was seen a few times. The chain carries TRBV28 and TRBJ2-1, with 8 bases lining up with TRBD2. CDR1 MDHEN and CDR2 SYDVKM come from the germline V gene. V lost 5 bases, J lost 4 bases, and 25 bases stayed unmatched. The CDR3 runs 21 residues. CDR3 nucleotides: TGTGCCAGCAGTACCCCCGCGTTAATACTAGCGGAAGGGAATCGGTACAATGAGCAGTTCTTC. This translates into CASSTPALILAEGNRYNEQFF.

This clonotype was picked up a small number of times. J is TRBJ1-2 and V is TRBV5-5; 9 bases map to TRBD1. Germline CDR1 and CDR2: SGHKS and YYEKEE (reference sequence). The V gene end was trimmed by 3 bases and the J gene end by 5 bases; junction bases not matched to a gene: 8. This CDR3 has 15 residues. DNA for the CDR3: TGTGCCAGCAGCTGGGAAGGGGACAGGGATTATGGCTACACCTTC. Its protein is CASSWEGDRDYGYTF.

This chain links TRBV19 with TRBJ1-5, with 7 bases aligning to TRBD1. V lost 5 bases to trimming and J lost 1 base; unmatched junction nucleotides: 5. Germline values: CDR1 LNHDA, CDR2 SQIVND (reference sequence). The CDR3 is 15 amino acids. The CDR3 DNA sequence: TGTGCCAGTAGTCCATACAGGGGAAGCAATCAGCCCCAGCATTTT. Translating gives CASSPYRGSNQPQHF.